The rows below give T cell receptor beta chains drawn from one sample of a study of identical twins' blood T cells. TCRdb re-analysed the 5' RACE reads in MiXCR, keeping a single row per CDR3 protein. The repertoire holds 400,000 or so distinct CDR3 sequences, more than 25% seen once, with 6% to 7% in the top ten. Source material: PBMCs. These receptors were taken from a woman aged 18-55 years in good health. CDR3s include the opening cysteine and the closing phenylalanine or tryptophan. The D gene is left open where the match is weak. Only some rows state a clone size, as once, few, many or a class for expanded clones.

v_gene	abundance	j_gene	d_gene	CDR3aa	CDR3nt
TRBV19	many	TRBJ1-5	.	CASSIGTSWGNQPQHF	TGTGCCAGTAGTATTGGGACCTCTTGGGGCAATCAGCCCCAGCATTTT
TRBV7-2	few	TRBJ2-2	.	CASSLGMQPNTGELFF	TGTGCCAGCAGCTTGGGAATGCAACCCAACACCGGGGAGCTGTTTTTT
TRBV11-2	.	TRBJ1-1	.	CASSVGTARNTEAFF	TGTGCCAGCAGCGTGGGGACGGCGAGGAACACTGAAGCTTTCTTT
TRBV20-1	few	TRBJ1-3	.	CSARAPGREFGNTIYF	TGCAGTGCTAGAGCTCCCGGACGAGAATTTGGAAACACCATATATTTT
TRBV10-3	few	TRBJ2-1	TRBD2	CAISEGLGYNEQFF	TGTGCCATCAGTGAGGGACTAGGCTACAATGAGCAGTTCTTC
TRBV5-1	.	TRBJ1-2	.	CASSFTGILNYGYTF	TGCGCCAGCAGCTTCACAGGAATTTTGAACTATGGCTACACCTTC
TRBV5-1	few	TRBJ2-1	TRBD1	CASSYYRDRGWDEQFF	TGCGCCAGCAGCTATTACCGGGACAGGGGATGGGATGAGCAGTTCTTC
TRBV4-3	.	TRBJ1-4	TRBD1	CASNQGQGEYEKLFF	TGCGCCAGCAACCAAGGTCAGGGGGAATACGAAAAACTGTTTTTT
TRBV20-1	many	TRBJ1-1	.	CSARDPLRGKIAEAFF	TGCAGTGCTAGAGATCCGCTCAGGGGAAAGATCGCTGAAGCTTTCTTT
TRBV20-1	few	TRBJ2-1	TRBD2	CSAGYPGLSEQFF	TGCAGTGCTGGCTACCCGGGACTAAGTGAGCAGTTCTTC
TRBV20-1	.	TRBJ2-7	TRBD2	CSARNLAGGPVKQYF	TGCAGTGCTAGAAACCTAGCGGGAGGGCCCGTGAAGCAGTACTTC
TRBV20-1	few	TRBJ1-1	TRBD1	CSARGGTGF	TGCAGTGCTAGGGGGGGGACAGGTTTT
TRBV27	.	TRBJ1-1	.	CASKESNTEAFF	TGTGCCAGCAAAGAGTCTAACACTGAAGCTTTCTTT
TRBV10-3	.	TRBJ2-5	.	CAISRGGETQYF	TGTGCCATCAGTCGGGGTGGAGAGACCCAGTACTTC
TRBV9	.	TRBJ2-1	.	CASSPVISGEQFF	TGTGCCAGCAGCCCAGTTATAAGCGGAGAGCAGTTCTTC
TRBV20-1	many	TRBJ2-3	.	CSALGPWGTDTQYF	TGCAGTGCGCTGGGACCGTGGGGCACAGATACGCAGTATTTT
TRBV23-1	few	TRBJ2-3	.	CASSLRDTTDTQYF	TGCGCCAGCAGTCTACGAGACACCACAGATACGCAGTATTTT
TRBV11-3	few	TRBJ1-1	.	CASSLSTFGNTEAFF	TGTGCCAGCAGCTTAAGCACTTTTGGGAACACTGAAGCTTTCTTT
TRBV5-6	many	TRBJ1-2	.	CASSGPYTGNYGYTF	TGTGCCAGCAGCGGCCCCTACACCGGTAACTATGGCTACACCTTC
TRBV7-9	.	TRBJ2-5	.	CASLRDQETQYF	TGTGCCAGCCTACGAGACCAAGAGACCCAGTACTTC
TRBV3-1	.	TRBJ1-5	.	CASSQEGSNQPQHF	TGTGCCAGCAGCCAAGAGGGCAGCAATCAGCCCCAGCATTTT
TRBV5-1	.	TRBJ1-5	.	CASSLAENGPQHF	TGCGCCAGCAGCTTGGCAGAGAATGGGCCCCAGCATTTT